Following are 20 T cell receptor beta chains from one sample sequenced in a study of sequential checkpoint blockade in melanoma (dated by TCRdb to between 2018 and 2020). Library construction relied on the immunoSEQ multiplex PCR assay. Entries here come from immuneACCESS through TCRdb and include only in-frame sequences with V and J called. Some clones fail to appear in such tables; in the studies checked, an unresolved V gene covers under half of the shortfall, and the cause of the remainder is unknown. The sample yields around 1,400 clones; around 23% were counted once. The top ten hold 12% of the sample. The sample's treatment or condition label is to be understood as: randomized to nivolumab then ipilimumab (arm A) or the reverse (arm B). Sequenced here: tumor tissue (inferred from file names), sampled from a patient given nivolumab and ipilimumab in sequence. These receptors were obtained from a human donor with melanoma.

By share of the sample, this clone is medium-sized. The chain employs TRBV11-3 and TRBJ1-5; possible D gene TRBD1, 5 bases. CDR1 and CDR2 from the germline V gene are SGHNT and YENEEA. The CDR3 covers 14 residues. Trimming took off 7 bases at V and 1 base at J, with 11 bases between the two ends. The CDR3 bases are TGTGCCAGCAAATCCTACAGGAGCAATCAGCCCCAGCATTTT. This translates into CASKSYRSNQPQHF.

The V gene is TRBV28, the J gene TRBJ1-4, with 7 bases aligning to TRBD1. The germline V gene has CDR1 MDHEN and CDR2 SYDVKM. The CDR3 covers 15 residues. Trimming at V came to 7 bases and at J to 0 bases, leaving 5 bases not matched to a gene. CDR3 residues: CASKEQGPTNEKLFF. The CDR3 DNA follows: TGTGCCAGCAAGGAACAGGGGCCAACTAATGAAAAACTGTTTTTT.

This clone came up once. The gene calls are TRBV19 and TRBJ1-2; TRBD1 matches 7 bases. The V gene end was trimmed by 7 bases and the J gene end by 0 bases; junction bases not matched to a gene: 11. There are 16 residues in the CDR3. In germline, CDR1 is LNHDA, CDR2 SQIVND (reference sequence). This CDR3 reads CASTPTGERTNYGYTF. CDR3 in DNA: TGTGCCAGTACCCCAACAGGGGAGCGGACTAACTATGGCTACACCTTC.

In this sample, this clone is medium-sized (0.01 to 0.1%). The chain employs TRBV28 and TRBJ1-2, with D possibly being TRBD1 (6 bases). V was pared by 5 bases and J by 6 bases, with 16 bases between. The CDR3 spans 14 residues. Germline CDR1 and CDR2: MDHEN and SYDVKM. Here the CDR3 DNA reads TGTGCCAGCAGTGTTATACAGGGAGGTCATGGCTACACCTTC. This translates into CASSVIQGGHGYTF.

This clone counts as medium-sized. The CDR3 DNA follows: TGTGCCAGCAGTGACGGACAGGGGGGTAATTCACCCCTCCACTTT. Amino acids: CASSDGQGGNSPLHF. The rearrangement uses TRBV6-8 and TRBJ1-6; TRBD1 matches at 10 bases. The trim removed 5 bases at V and 6 bases at J, leaving 4 bases unmatched. The CDR3 loop spans 15 amino acids. Germline CDR1 and CDR2: MNHGY and SAAAGT.

This clone was counted between two and nine times. The chain has TRBV4-1 and TRBJ1-2; tentative D call: TRBD1 (6 bases). The CDR3 spans 14 residues. Germline V gene lookup returns CDR1 MGHRA and CDR2 YSYEKL. V was shortened by 0 bases and J by 2 bases, with 7 bases between the two germline ends. CDR3 sequence (DNA): TGCGCCAGCAGCCAAGAAGGACAGAACTATGGCTACACCTTC. Translated: CASSQEGQNYGYTF.

This rearrangement joins TRBV25-1 to TRBJ2-5; D is perhaps TRBD1 or TRBD2 (5 bases each). The CDR3 consists of 16 residues. Germline V CDR1 and CDR2: MGHDK, SYGVNS. Between the trimmed V and J ends, which lost 4 bases and 2 bases, there was a span of 17 bases. This CDR3 reads CASSGEWGVGQETQYF. CDR3 sequence (DNA): TGTGCCAGCAGTGGGGAGTGGGGCGTCGGACAAGAGACCCAGTACTTC.

By sample fraction, this clone is medium-sized (0.01 to 0.1%). V and J are TRBV6-8 and TRBJ2-3; TRBD2 agrees at 8 bases. Germline CDR1 reads MNHGY; CDR2 reads SAAAGT. V shed 5 bases, J shed 3 bases, and the junction held 4 bases outside the gene matches. The CDR3 has 14 amino acids. CDR3 amino acids: CASSDGGGTDTQYF. The DNA of the CDR3 is TGTGCCAGCAGTGACGGCGGGGGGACAGATACGCAGTATTTT.

This rearrangement joins TRBV5-1 to TRBJ1-2, with no clear D. Germline CDR1 and CDR2: SGHRS and YFSETQ. The CDR3 covers 15 residues. V was clipped by 0 bases and J by 8 bases, with 17 bases between them. Here the CDR3 DNA reads TGCGCCAGCAGCTTGGGGACGGTCCAAGGAAGGGGCTACACCTTC. Protein: CASSLGTVQGRGYTF.

This clone is judged medium-sized. This chain joins TRBV11-3 and TRBJ2-5, with 7 bases aligning to TRBD1. With 3 bases clipped from V and 4 bases from J, the junction kept 5 bases outside the gene matches. Germline-derived CDR1 and CDR2 are SGHNT and YENEEA. The CDR3 consists of 14 residues. The CDR3: CASSFTGAGETQYF. In nucleotides, the CDR3 is TGTGCCAGCAGCTTCACAGGGGCGGGAGAGACCCAGTACTTC.

The CDR3 sequence is CASSIGGPAFF. The CDR3 DNA reads as TGTGCCAGTAGTATCGGTGGTCCAGCTTTCTTT. The chain is built from TRBV19 and TRBJ1-1; no clear D. Trimming took off 3 bases at V and 10 bases at J, with 9 bases between the two ends. Germline lookup yields CDR1 LNHDA and CDR2 SQIVND (reference sequence). This CDR3 region has 11 residues.

This clone is deemed large. The J gene is TRBJ1-1, the V gene TRBV14; D remains ambiguous. V lost 0 bases and J lost 0, with 5 bases in between. Per the germline V gene, CDR1 is SGHDN and CDR2 is FVKESK. The CDR3 is 14 residues long. CDR3 sequence: CASSQDWVNTEAFF. The CDR3 region has the DNA TGTGCCAGCAGCCAAGATTGGGTGAACACTGAAGCTTTCTTT.

In this sample, this clone turned up a few times. V usage is TRBV6-8 and J usage is TRBJ1-1, with TRBD1 identical over 11 bases. This CDR3 has 17 amino acids. After removal of 10 bases from V and 5 bases from J, the junction contained 18 bases not matched to a gene. Per germline, CDR1 MNHGY and CDR2 SAAAGT. The CDR3 DNA reads as TGTGCCATCGCTTCTTCCCGGACAGGGGGCTCGGGGACTGAAGCTTTCTTT. Translation: CAIASSRTGGSGTEAFF.

This clone is judged large. The CDR3 region has the DNA TGCGCCAGCGGACTCTACAGGGGTGGGTCCAAAAAGACCCAGTACTTC. This gives the protein CASGLYRGGSKKTQYF. The rearrangement uses TRBV5-1 and TRBJ2-5; 7 bases align to TRBD1. The CDR3 covers 16 residues. Germline CDR1 reads SGHRS; CDR2 reads YFSETQ. V shed 7 bases, J shed 6 bases, and the junction held 18 bases outside the gene matches.

In its sample, this clone was seen a few times. This sequence joins TRBV28 and TRBJ1-3, with 11 bases lining up with TRBD1. Germline V gene sequence: CDR1 MDHEN, CDR2 SYDVKM. CDR3 length: 16 residues. V lost 0 bases and J lost 6; bases outside the gene matches: 4. The CDR3 sequence: CASSLWGQGVKNTIYF. The CDR3 bases are TGTGCCAGCAGTTTATGGGGACAGGGGGTGAAAAACACCATATATTTT.

By share of the sample, this clone is medium-sized. This sequence joins TRBV9 and TRBJ2-1; 7 nucleotides match TRBD2. The V gene's germline CDR1 is SGDLS and CDR2 YYNGEE. This CDR3 comprises 14 residues. J lost 3 bases, V lost 6 bases, and 6 bases had no gene match. As DNA, the CDR3 is TGTGCCAGCACCACGGGGGGACTCTACAATGAGCAGTTCTTC. This sequence encodes CASTTGGLYNEQFF.

This clone has just a few counts. This sequence joins TRBV30 and TRBJ1-1, with D hard to call. The CDR3 is made up of 15 amino acids. CDR1 and CDR2 (germline): GTSNPN, SVGIG (reference sequence). V was trimmed by 2 bases and J by 1 base, leaving 14 bases between them. The CDR3 DNA follows: TGTGCCTGGAGTACCCCAGGCACGTGGAACACTGAAGCTTTCTTT. As protein: CAWSTPGTWNTEAFF.

The V call is TRBV12-5, the J call TRBJ2-7, with a weak D call TRBD2 (5 bases). This CDR3 comprises 13 residues. CDR1 is LGHNT and CDR2 is FRNRAP in the germline V gene. Written as DNA, the CDR3 is TGTGCCAGCTCGGACCGGACTTCCTACGAGCAGTACTTC. This sequence encodes CASSDRTSYEQYF.

This clone has a handful of counts. This chain joins TRBV4-1 and TRBJ2-7; no clear D. Germline V lookup: CDR1 MGHRA, CDR2 YSYEKL. The length of the CDR3 is 15 residues. With 0 bases removed from V and 4 bases from J, the gap between germline ends came to 13 bases. The CDR3 nucleotides read TGCGCCAGCAGCCAAGATCCGGCTTGGGTTTACGAGCAGTACTTC. Translated: CASSQDPAWVYEQYF.

The gene calls are TRBV18 and TRBJ1-4, with D perhaps TRBD1 (5 bases). This CDR3 is 16 amino acids long. Germline V gene sequence: CDR1 KGHSH, CDR2 LQKENI. V was pared by 2 bases and J by 8 bases, with 18 bases between. The CDR3 nucleotides read TGTGCCAGCTCACCAGGGGCACCGGTTACCATGGAAAAACTGTTTTTT. Protein sequence: CASSPGAPVTMEKLFF.